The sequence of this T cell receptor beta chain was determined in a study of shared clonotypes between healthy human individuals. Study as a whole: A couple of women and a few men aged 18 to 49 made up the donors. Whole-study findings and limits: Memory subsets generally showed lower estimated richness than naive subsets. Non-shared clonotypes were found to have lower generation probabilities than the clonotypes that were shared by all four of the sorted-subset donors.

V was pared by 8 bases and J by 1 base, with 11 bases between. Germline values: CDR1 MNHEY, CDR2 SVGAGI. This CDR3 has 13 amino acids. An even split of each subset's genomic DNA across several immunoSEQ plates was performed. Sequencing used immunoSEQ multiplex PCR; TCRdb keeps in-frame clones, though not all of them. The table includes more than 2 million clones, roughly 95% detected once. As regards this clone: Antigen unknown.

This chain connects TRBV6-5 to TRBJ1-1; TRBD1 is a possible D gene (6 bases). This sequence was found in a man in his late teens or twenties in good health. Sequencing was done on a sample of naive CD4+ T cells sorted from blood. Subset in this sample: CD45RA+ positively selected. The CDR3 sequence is CASLPTGNTEAFF. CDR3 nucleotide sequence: TGTGCCAGCCTTCCGACAGGGAACACTGAAGCTTTCTTT.